The 10 T cell receptor beta chains below were found in one sample sequenced in a study of OX40 agonist ivuxolimab in advanced cancers. Assay: immunoSEQ multiplex PCR; the TCRdb copy retains only in-frame clones and omits some. Of 50,000 to 65,000 clones in the sample, 75% to 90% are singletons; the top ten hold 0.6% to 0.8%. Here the sequenced sample was CD4+ or CD8+ T cells sorted from blood, taken in a trial of the OX40 agonist ivuxolimab. These receptors came from an adult with an advanced solid tumor such as melanoma, head and neck, liver or kidney cancer.

This sequence joins TRBV5-1 and TRBJ2-5; 10 bases align to TRBD2. From germline, CDR1 is SGHRS and CDR2 YFSETQ. CDR3 length: 16 residues. The J segment lost 5 bases and the V segment lost 6 bases, leaving 13 bases of the junction unmatched. CDR3 sequence: CASTRSGGTQGETQYF. CDR3 in DNA: TGCGCCAGCACACGTAGCGGGGGGACCCAGGGGGAGACCCAGTACTTC.

The chain recombines TRBV10-3 with TRBJ2-7, with D maybe TRBD1 (6 bases). CDR3 length: 14 residues. The germline V gene has CDR1 ENHRY and CDR2 SYGVKD. V was cut by 3 bases and J by 0 bases, with 9 bases left in between. The CDR3 DNA sequence: TGTGCCATCAGTGACACAGGGTCCTCCTACGAGCAGTACTTC. This translates into CAISDTGSSYEQYF.

The genes are TRBV11-3 and TRBJ1-5, with TRBD1 matching over 7 bases. The germline gives CDR1 SGHNT, CDR2 YENEEA. Trimming at V came to 5 bases and at J to 2 bases, leaving 6 bases not matched to a gene. CDR3 length: 15 amino acids. This chain's CDR3 is CASSPGTDRNQPQHF. The CDR3 DNA follows: TGTGCCAGCAGCCCCGGGACAGATCGCAATCAGCCCCAGCATTTT.

The rearrangement links TRBV6-6 to TRBJ1-2, with TRBD1 as a possible D gene (5 bases). Germline-derived CDR1 and CDR2 are MNHNY and SVGAGI (reference sequence). The V end lost 5 bases, the J end lost 3 bases, and 16 bases lay between the germline ends. The CDR3 is made up of 15 amino acids. The CDR3 DNA sequence: TGTGCCAGCAGTAGGGACGGCGGAGGACACTATGGCTACACCTTC. Translated: CASSRDGGGHYGYTF.

This chain joins TRBV4-2 and TRBJ1-3; a weak D match, TRBD1 (5 bases). Germline assignment: CDR1 LGHNA and CDR2 YNFKEQ. Trimming pared 1 base from V and 5 bases from J, leaving 12 bases between. This CDR3 contains 15 residues. The CDR3 nucleotides are TGTGCCAGCAGCCAAGGGACGGGGGAGCGAAACACCATATATTTT. This sequence encodes CASSQGTGERNTIYF.

This clone showed up just a few times. The chain carries TRBV19 and TRBJ2-5; 7 bases match TRBD2. Germline V gives CDR1 LNHDA, CDR2 SQIVND (reference sequence). V lost 3 bases to trimming and J lost 3 bases; unmatched junction nucleotides: 10. The CDR3 length is 16 residues. CDR3 nucleotides: TGTGCCAGTAGTATTTGGGCTAGCGGCAACAAAGAGACCCAGTACTTC. Amino acids: CASSIWASGNKETQYF. The variable domain in full, completed from reference TRBV19 and TRBJ2-5, reads DGGITQSPKYLFRKEGQNVTLSCEQNLNHDAMYWYRQDPGQGLRLIYYSQIVNDFQKGDIAEGYSVSREKKESFPLTVTSAQKNPTAFYLCASSIWASGNKETQYFGPGTRLLVL.

This clone was recorded only once. This rearrangement joins TRBV2 to TRBJ2-4; 8 positions match TRBD1. The CDR3 length is 15 residues. Germline V gene data show CDR1 as SNHLY and CDR2 as FYNNEI. The junction had 10 bases not matched to a gene; V was cut back by 6 bases and J by 6 bases. The CDR3 is CASSLRTGTGNIQYF. In DNA, the CDR3 is TGTGCCAGCAGCCTAAGAACCGGGACAGGAAACATTCAGTACTTC.

This clone is judged medium-sized (0.01 to 0.1%). The J gene is TRBJ1-5, the V gene TRBV7-8; TRBD1 might be the D (5 bases). Looked up from germline, CDR1 is SGHVS and CDR2 is FQNEAQ. V was clipped by 3 bases and J by 3 bases, with 12 bases between them. The CDR3 length is 15 residues. The DNA of the CDR3 is TGTGCCAGCAGCTTGGGACGGAGATTCAATCAGCCCCAGCATTTT. Its translation: CASSLGRRFNQPQHF.

V usage is TRBV6-4 and J usage is TRBJ1-5; 9 positions match TRBD1. Germline V gene sequence: CDR1 MRHNA, CDR2 SNTAGT. This CDR3 is 16 amino acids long. Germline trimming cut 7 bases from V and 0 bases from J; bases unmatched to any gene: 7. The CDR3: CASTAYRGLSNQPQHF. In nucleotides, the CDR3 is TGTGCCAGCACCGCGTACAGGGGGCTTAGCAATCAGCCCCAGCATTTT.

V gene TRBV29-1 combines with J gene TRBJ1-1; tentatively, D is TRBD1 (5 bases). The germline CDR1 and CDR2 sequences are SQVTM and ANQGSEA. The CDR3 loop spans 12 amino acids. The ends were cut back, 7 bases at V and 1 base at J, with 10 bases in the middle. The CDR3, as DNA: TGCAGCGCAGGGATTTGGAACACTGAAGCTTTCTTT. Translation gives CSAGIWNTEAFF.